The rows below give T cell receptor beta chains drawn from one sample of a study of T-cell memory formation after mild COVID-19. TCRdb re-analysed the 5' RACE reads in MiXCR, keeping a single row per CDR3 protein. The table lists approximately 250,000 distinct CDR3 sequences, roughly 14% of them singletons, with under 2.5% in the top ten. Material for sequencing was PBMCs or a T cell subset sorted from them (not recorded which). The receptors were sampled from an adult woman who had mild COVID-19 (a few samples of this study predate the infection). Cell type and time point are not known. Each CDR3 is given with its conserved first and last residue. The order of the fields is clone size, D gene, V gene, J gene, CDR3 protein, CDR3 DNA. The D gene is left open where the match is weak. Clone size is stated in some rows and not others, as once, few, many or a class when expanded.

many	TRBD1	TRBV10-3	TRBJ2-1	CASQGEGYNEQFF	TGTGCCTCCCAGGGGGAAGGATACAATGAGCAGTTCTTC
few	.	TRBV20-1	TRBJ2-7	CSATPLGTENYEQYF	TGCAGTGCTACGCCTTTAGGGACGGAAAACTACGAGCAGTACTTC
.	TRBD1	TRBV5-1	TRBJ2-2	CASSVSDRGYTGELFF	TGCGCCAGCAGCGTGTCGGACAGGGGATACACCGGGGAGCTGTTTTTT
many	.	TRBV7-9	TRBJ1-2	CASSPHGDYGYTF	TGTGCCAGCAGCCCCCACGGGGACTATGGCTACACCTTC
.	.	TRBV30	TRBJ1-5	CAWSRGVDQPQHF	TGTGCCTGGAGTCGGGGGGTTGATCAGCCCCAGCATTTT
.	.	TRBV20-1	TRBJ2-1	CSAKQGGFNEQFF	TGCAGTGCTAAACAGGGAGGGTTCAATGAGCAGTTCTTC
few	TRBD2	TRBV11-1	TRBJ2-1	CASSSGTSGGRSYNEQFF	TGTGCCAGCAGCTCAGGGACTAGCGGGGGCCGCTCCTACAATGAGCAGTTCTTC
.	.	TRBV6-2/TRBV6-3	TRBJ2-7	CASSTDNWGEQYF	TGTGCCAGCAGTACGGACAACTGGGGGGAGCAGTACTTC
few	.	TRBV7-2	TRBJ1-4	CASSLAPGQFNEKLFF	TGTGCCAGCAGCTTAGCCCCAGGACAGTTTAATGAAAAACTGTTTTTT
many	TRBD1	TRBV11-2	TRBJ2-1	CASSSPGQGREQFF	TGTGCCAGCAGTTCTCCGGGACAGGGACGAGAGCAGTTCTTC
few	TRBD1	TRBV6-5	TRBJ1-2	CASSTGGGYRGYTF	TGTGCCAGCAGTACAGGGGGCGGGTATCGTGGCTACACCTTC
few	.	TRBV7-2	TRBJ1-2	CASSFEYGYTF	TGTGCCAGCAGCTTTGAATATGGCTACACCTTC
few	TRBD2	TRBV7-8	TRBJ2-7	CASSPGTSGATYEQYF	TGTGCCAGCAGTCCCGGGACTAGCGGGGCCACCTACGAGCAGTACTTC
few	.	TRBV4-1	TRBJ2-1	CASSQPRRGNEQFF	TGCGCCAGCAGCCAGCCTAGAAGAGGGAATGAGCAGTTCTTC
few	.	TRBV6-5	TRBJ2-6	CASSYGGTGANVLTF	TGTGCCAGCAGTTACGGGGGGACTGGGGCCAACGTCCTGACTTTC
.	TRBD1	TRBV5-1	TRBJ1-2	CASRHADRDYGYTF	TGCGCCAGCAGACATGCGGACAGGGACTATGGCTACACCTTC
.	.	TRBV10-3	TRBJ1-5	CAISDHRTDDQPQHF	TGTGCCATCAGTGATCACCGAACGGATGATCAGCCCCAGCATTTT
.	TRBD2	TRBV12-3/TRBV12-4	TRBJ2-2	CASRPGGTNTGELFF	TGTGCCAGCAGACCCGGGGGGACGAACACCGGGGAGCTGTTTTTT
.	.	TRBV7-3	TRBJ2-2	CASSLAGSGELFF	TGTGCCAGCAGCTTGGCAGGGTCCGGGGAGCTGTTTTTT
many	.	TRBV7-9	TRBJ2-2	CASSRGTGELFF	TGTGCCAGCAGCCGAGGCACCGGGGAGCTGTTTTTT
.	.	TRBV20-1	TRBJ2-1	CSARIDRREQFF	TGCAGTGCGAGGATAGATAGACGGGAGCAGTTCTTC
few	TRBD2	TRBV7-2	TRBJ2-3	CASSLRGAGGPKDTQYF	TGTGCCAGCAGCTTACGCGGAGCGGGAGGGCCTAAAGATACGCAGTATTTT
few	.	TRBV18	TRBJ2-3	CASSPTPAAGSTDTQYF	TGTGCCAGCTCACCCACCCCCGCAGCGGGTAGCACAGATACGCAGTATTTT
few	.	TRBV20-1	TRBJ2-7	CSASSGLGYEQYF	TGCAGTGCTAGTTCGGGGCTAGGCTACGAGCAGTACTTC
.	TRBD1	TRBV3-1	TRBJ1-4	CASSDRVTNEKLFF	TGTGCCAGCAGCGACAGGGTAACTAATGAAAAACTGTTTTTT
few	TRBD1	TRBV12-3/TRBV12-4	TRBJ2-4	CSTGDQAKNIQYF	TGCTCGACAGGGGACCAAGCCAAAAACATTCAGTACTTC
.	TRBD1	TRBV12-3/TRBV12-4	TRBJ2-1	CASRERPLDRYNEQFF	TGTGCCAGCAGAGAGCGCCCGCTGGACAGGTACAATGAGCAGTTCTTC
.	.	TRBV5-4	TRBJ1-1	CASSLRQQGTAFF	TGTGCCAGCAGCTTAAGACAACAGGGAACAGCTTTCTTT
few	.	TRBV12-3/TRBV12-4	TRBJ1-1	CASSLGVTSLSGAEAFF	TGTGCCAGCAGTTTGGGGGTGACATCGCTCTCGGGTGCTGAAGCTTTCTTT
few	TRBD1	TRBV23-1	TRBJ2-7	CASTQGAREQYF	TGCGCCAGCACTCAGGGGGCGCGTGAGCAGTACTTC
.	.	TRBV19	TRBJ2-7	CASSPPGLYEQYF	TGTGCCAGTAGTCCACCGGGACTCTACGAGCAGTACTTC
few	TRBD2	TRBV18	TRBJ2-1	CASSPRVAGENYEQFF	TGTGCCAGCTCACCACGGGTAGCGGGAGAGAACTATGAGCAGTTCTTC
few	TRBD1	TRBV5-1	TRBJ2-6	CASSLGPTGASGANVLTF	TGCGCCAGCAGCTTAGGCCCGACAGGGGCTTCTGGGGCCAACGTCCTGACTTTC
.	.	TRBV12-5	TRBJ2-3	CASGLEQVTDTQYF	TGTGCTAGTGGTTTAGAACAAGTCACAGATACGCAGTATTTT
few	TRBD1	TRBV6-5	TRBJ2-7	CASRTGGTYEQYF	TGTGCCAGCCGGACAGGGGGAACCTACGAGCAGTACTTC
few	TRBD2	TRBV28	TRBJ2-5	CASSSWRGETQYF	TGTGCCAGCAGTTCGTGGCGGGGGGAGACCCAGTACTTC
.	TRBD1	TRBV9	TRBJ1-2	CASSRQGVVYTF	TGTGCCAGCAGCAGACAGGGGGTAGTCTACACCTTC
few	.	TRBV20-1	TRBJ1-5	CSARLDGTYSNQPQHF	TGCAGTGCTAGACTTGATGGGACCTATAGCAATCAGCCCCAGCATTTT
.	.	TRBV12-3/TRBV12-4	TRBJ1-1	CASNKAVKNTEAFF	TGTGCCAGCAATAAGGCAGTCAAGAACACTGAAGCTTTCTTT
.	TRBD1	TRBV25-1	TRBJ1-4	CASSNPGQGGEKLFF	TGTGCCAGCAGTAACCCGGGACAGGGAGGCGAAAAACTGTTTTTT
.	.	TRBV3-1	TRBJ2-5	CASSQVNQETQYF	TGTGCCAGCAGCCAAGTCAACCAAGAGACCCAGTACTTC
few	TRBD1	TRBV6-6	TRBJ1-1	CASSYRQGLGNTEAFF	TGTGCCAGCAGTTACCGACAGGGGTTGGGAAACACTGAAGCTTTCTTT